This is a list of T cell receptor beta chains from one sample in a study of cytomegalovirus exposure and HLA in healthy donors. The table came from immunoSEQ multiplex PCR; TCRdb's copy has only in-frame clones and leaves some out. The top ten hold roughly 8.8% of the sample, which has roughly 180,000 clones, 80% to 90% seen once. Material for sequencing was PBMCs. These receptors came from a man aged 18-30 years in good health and CMV-seropositive. Each CDR3 is given with its conserved first and last residue. A D gene is named only where the DNA matches it firmly. Some rows mark clone size as missing; the rest say once, few, many or name a class of expanded clone.

NA	NA	TRBJ1-2	TRBV6-1	TGTGCCAGCAGTGTATTACCACTTTCAAACTATGGCTACACCTTC	CASSVLPLSNYGYTF
TRBD2	NA	TRBJ2-1	TRBV27	TGTGCCAGCAGGGGGACTAGCGGGGGGGTTTACAATGAGCAGTTCTTC	CASRGTSGGVYNEQFF
NA	NA	TRBJ2-5	TRBV27	TGTGCCAGCAGTTCGTCGGTCAGGGGTACGGAGACCCAGTACTTC	CASSSSVRGTETQYF
NA	NA	TRBJ1-5	TRBV6-1	TGTGCCAGCGAAATAATACGAGATAGCAATCAGCCCCAGCATTTT	CASEIIRDSNQPQHF
NA	few	TRBJ2-7	TRBV2	TGTGCCAGCAGTGGAATACTCTACGAGCAGTACTTC	CASSGILYEQYF
NA	NA	TRBJ1-4	TRBV6-6	TGTGCCAGCAGCCTCGGGAGGGGTGAAAAACTGTTTTTT	CASSLGRGEKLFF
TRBD1	NA	TRBJ2-1	TRBV5-8	TGTGCCAGCAGCCTCCAGGGGGCGGCCTACAATGAGCAGTTCTTC	CASSLQGAAYNEQFF
NA	NA	TRBJ1-2	TRBV16	TGTGCCAGCAGCCAGGGGCTTGGCTATGGCTACACCTTC	CASSQGLGYGYTF
TRBD2	NA	TRBJ2-3	TRBV30	TGTGCCTGGAGCCCGAGGCTTGCGGGGGAGGAGTATTTT	CAWSPRLAGEEYF
TRBD2	NA	TRBJ2-3	TRBV9	TGTGCCAGCGCCGGACTAGCGGATAGCACAGATACGCAGTATTTT	CASAGLADSTDTQYF
TRBD2	NA	TRBJ2-5	TRBV6-1	TGTGCCAGCAGTGTTAATAGCGGGGGGTGGGAGACCCAGTACTTC	CASSVNSGGWETQYF
NA	NA	TRBJ2-3	TRBV27	TGTGCCAGCAGTTTAACAGGCACAGATACGCAGTATTTT	CASSLTGTDTQYF
TRBD2	few	TRBJ2-1	TRBV13	TGTGCCAGCAGCTTAGGTCGTGCTCTGGCGCGGGGGGGTGAGCAGTTCTTC	CASSLGRALARGGEQFF
NA	NA	TRBJ2-7	TRBV21-1	TGTGCCATCACGTGGGGGGGGGCGTGGAGCGTGGGCTACGAGCAGTACTTC	CAITWGGAWSVGYEQYF
NA	NA	TRBJ2-4	TRBV4-1	TGCGCCAGCAGCCAAGACAGGGTGAGGAACATTCAGTACTTC	CASSQDRVRNIQYF
NA	NA	TRBJ1-2	TRBV5-4	TGTGCCAGCAGCTTGGCCAGGATGGATGGCTACACCTTC	CASSLARMDGYTF
NA	NA	TRBJ2-1	TRBV25-1	TGTGCCAGCAGGGACAGATACAATGAGCAGTTCTTC	CASRDRYNEQFF
TRBD2	NA	TRBJ2-7	TRBV7-2	TGTGCCAGCAGCTTAGGCGGGGGAGGGAGCGAGCAGTACTTC	CASSLGGGGSEQYF
TRBD2	NA	TRBJ2-3	TRBV12-5	TGTGCTAGTGGAGCCCCGGGACTAGCGGGGGTCACAGATACGCAGTATTTT	CASGAPGLAGVTDTQYF
TRBD1	NA	TRBJ2-7	TRBV19	TGTGCCAGTAGCCGAACCGGGACAGGGATAGGGCAGTACTTC	CASSRTGTGIGQYF
NA	NA	TRBJ1-1	TRBV27	TGTGCCAGCAGGGTTGGCCTTACTACAGGAATGGGGACTGAAGCTTTCTTT	CASRVGLTTGMGTEAFF
NA	few	TRBJ2-7	TRBV5-6	TGTGCCAGCAGCTTGGCCCAGGGCGGGGGCGACTTC	CASSLAQGGGDF
NA	NA	TRBJ1-5	TRBV30	TGTGCCTGGAGTGTACAGGGAGGGTCAAATCAGCCCCAGCATTTT	CAWSVQGGSNQPQHF